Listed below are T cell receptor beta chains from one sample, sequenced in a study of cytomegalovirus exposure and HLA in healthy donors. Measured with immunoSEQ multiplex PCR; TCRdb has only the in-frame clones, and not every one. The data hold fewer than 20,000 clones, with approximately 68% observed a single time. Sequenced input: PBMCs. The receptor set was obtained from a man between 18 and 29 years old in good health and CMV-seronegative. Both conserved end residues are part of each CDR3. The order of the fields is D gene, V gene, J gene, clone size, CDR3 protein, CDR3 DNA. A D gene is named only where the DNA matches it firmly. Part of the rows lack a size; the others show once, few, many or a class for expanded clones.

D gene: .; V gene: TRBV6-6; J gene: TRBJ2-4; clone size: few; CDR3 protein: CASRVLAKNIQYF; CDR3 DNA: TGTGCCAGCAGGGTACTAGCCAAAAACATTCAGTACTTC
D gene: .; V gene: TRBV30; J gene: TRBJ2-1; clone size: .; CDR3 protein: CAWIDGDSLSNEQFF; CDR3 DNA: TGTGCCTGGATCGACGGTGACAGTCTGTCCAATGAGCAGTTCTTC
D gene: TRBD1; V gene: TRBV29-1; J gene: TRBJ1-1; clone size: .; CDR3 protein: CSADEHRGTEAFF; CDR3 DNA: TGCAGCGCAGATGAACACAGGGGAACTGAAGCTTTCTTT
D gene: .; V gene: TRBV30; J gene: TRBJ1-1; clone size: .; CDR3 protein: CAWILIGDTEAFF; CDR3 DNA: TGTGCCTGGATCTTGATAGGGGACACTGAAGCTTTCTTT
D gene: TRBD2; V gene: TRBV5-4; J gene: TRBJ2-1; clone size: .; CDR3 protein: CASSFRLAGGYGEQFF; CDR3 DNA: TGTGCCAGCAGCTTTAGACTAGCGGGAGGTTATGGTGAGCAGTTCTTC
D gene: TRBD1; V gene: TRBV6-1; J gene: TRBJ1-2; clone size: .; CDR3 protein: CASSVTGVRGYTF; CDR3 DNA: TGTGCCAGCAGTGTAACAGGGGTGAGAGGCTACACCTTC
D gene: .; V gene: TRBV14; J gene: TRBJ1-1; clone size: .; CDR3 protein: CASSQNRETEAFF; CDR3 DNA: TGTGCCAGCAGCCAAAACAGGGAAACTGAAGCTTTCTTT
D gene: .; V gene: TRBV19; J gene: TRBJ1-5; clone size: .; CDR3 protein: CASRAGLAGPQHF; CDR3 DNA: TGTGCCAGTAGAGCAGGGCTCGCTGGGCCCCAGCATTTT
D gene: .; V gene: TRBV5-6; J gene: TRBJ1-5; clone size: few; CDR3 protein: CASTIQGTVNQPQHF; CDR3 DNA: TGTGCCAGCACCATTCAGGGAACAGTGAATCAGCCCCAGCATTTT
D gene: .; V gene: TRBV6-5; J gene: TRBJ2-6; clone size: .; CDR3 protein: CASRVPGANVLTF; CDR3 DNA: TGTGCCAGCCGGGTCCCTGGGGCCAACGTCCTGACTTTC
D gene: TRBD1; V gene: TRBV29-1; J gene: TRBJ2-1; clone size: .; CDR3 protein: CSVEVDRGREQFF; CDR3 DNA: TGCAGCGTTGAAGTTGACAGGGGGCGAGAGCAGTTCTTC
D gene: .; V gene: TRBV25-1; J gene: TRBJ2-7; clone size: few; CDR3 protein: CASTPSTNRYHSYEQYF; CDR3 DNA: TGTGCCAGCACCCCTAGTACCAACAGGTACCACTCCTACGAGCAGTACTTC
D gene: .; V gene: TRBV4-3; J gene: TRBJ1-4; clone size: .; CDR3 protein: CASSQDGLGNEKLFF; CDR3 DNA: TGCGCCAGCAGCCAAGATGGGCTTGGTAATGAAAAACTGTTTTTT
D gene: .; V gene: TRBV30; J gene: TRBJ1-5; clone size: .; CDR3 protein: CAASGGNQPQHF; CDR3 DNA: TGTGCAGCGTCGGGGGGCAATCAGCCCCAGCATTTT
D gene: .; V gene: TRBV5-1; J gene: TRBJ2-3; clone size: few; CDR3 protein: CATATEGSTDTQYF; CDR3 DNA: TGCGCCACCGCAACGGAGGGGTCCACAGATACGCAGTATTTT